The sequence of this T cell receptor beta chain was determined in a study of shared clonotypes between healthy human individuals. Whole-study findings and limits: Few donors limited the genetic and exposure-history diversity represented.

Sequencing used immunoSEQ multiplex PCR; TCRdb keeps in-frame clones, though not all of them. The repertoire holds millions of clones, with roughly 94% as singletons. V gave up 5 bases and J gave up 6 bases, with 13 bases separating them. Germline CDR1 reads SGHAT; CDR2 reads FQNNGV. The CDR3 runs 13 residues. Of note for this clone: What it recognizes is unknown.

The sequenced material came from naive CD4+ T cells sorted from blood. Documented subset: CD45RA+ positively selected. The clonotype comes from a man younger than 35 in good health. This chain uses TRBV11-2 with TRBJ1-2; no definite D call. CDR3 nucleotides: TGTGCCAGCAGCCTCCCTGGGGTTGATGGCTACACCTTC. It translates to CASSLPGVDGYTF.